This T cell receptor beta chain was sequenced in a study of identical twins (dated by TCRdb to about 2016). About the full investigation: The study deep-sequenced TCR alpha and beta repertoires from monozygotic twins, unrelated adults of various ages and cord blood to test whether fetal clonotypes persist. Replicate twin experiments were performed at different times using different library preparation protocols to rule out contamination. Study-wide findings and limitations: Invariant T cells such as MAIT and iNKT could partly confound zero-insertion analyses, though diverse VJ usage argued against this for most clonotypes. Excess twin sharing in beta out-of-frame sequences was weaker because fewer shared sequences lowered the signal-to-noise ratio. Out-of-frame TCR alpha sequences shared between twins showed an excess of low generation-probability sequences compared with coincidental sharing between unrelated individuals. In monozygotic twins, out-of-frame TCR alpha sharing was systematically underestimated by recombination models, although the models agreed with sharing between unrelated individuals. Because the same donors could not be followed over many years, the conclusions depended on cross-sectional statistical analysis. Abundant cord blood beta clonotypes had fewer insertions, young adult naive repertoires showed a similar but weaker trend, and memory repertoires showed no such trend.

The library was built by means of 5' RACE. Data came from an Illumina HiSeq 2000. Template switching introduced a universal primer binding site; the final cDNA contained a unique molecular identifier, enabling accurate counting of TCR cDNA molecules. Specific primers in the conserved constant-segment region were used to synthesize first-strand cDNA for TCR alpha and beta chains. To control for contamination, every cDNA library was double barcoded, receiving both a SMART-Mk sample barcode and Illumina barcodes. TruSeq adapter sequences along with Illumina sample barcodes were introduced in two successive PCR steps. The TCR alpha and beta cDNA libraries were sequenced on the Illumina HiSeq platform using custom primers. Regarding the original processing steps: MiGEC was used to process raw reads and extract unique molecular identifiers, and MiXCR was used to find CDR3 positions. For each individual, recombination models were inferred using an EM algorithm with the repgenHMM and IGoR tools. Shared clonotypes were analyzed with the tcR package in R, and sharing was normalized by the product of cloneset sizes. To study raw recombination free of thymic and clonal selection effects, out-of-frame nonproductive sequences were analyzed. TCRdb trimmed public reads at Q25 via fastp, called clones via MiXCR and kept in-frame beta chains. Rows are combined by CDR3 protein, so each entry shows the most common genes and DNA. The V and J calls and clone size come from TCRdb's table, not from the authors' own analysis. The sample records about 530,000 distinct CDR3 sequences, around 15% of which are singletons. Nearly 0.45% of the sample is taken by the ten largest.

This clonotype showed up just a few times. It lacks a known antigen. It has no much larger one-base neighbor in the sample; base qualities were not kept. All donors were healthy Caucasians. Three pairs of female monozygotic twins, all aged about 18 to 30 years, made up the twin cohort. Positive isolation kits from Invitrogen were used to isolate CD4+ and CD8+ T cell populations. The same data also went into a second study, on yellow fever vaccine responses in identical twins. Per the second study: The T cell response to vaccination in identical twins was reported by the authors to appear partly convergent and partly personalized. In the study, vaccine-responding T cell clones were precisely tracked in identical twins.

Sequenced input: CD4+ T cells sorted from blood. The receptor was derived from a young woman in good health.

The CDR3 here reads CASSQPGQEANYGYTF. The sequenced DNA: TGCGCCAGCAGCCAACCCGGACAGGAAGCTAACTATGGCTACACCTTC. The chain is encoded by TRBV4-1 joined to TRBJ1-2; TRBD1 agrees with 7 junctional bases. At the junction V is shortened by 2 bases and J by 0 bases; bases outside the gene matches: 6. The CDR1 and CDR2 encoded by the germline V gene are MGHRA and YSYEKL. Spanning cysteine to phenylalanine, the CDR3 consists of 16 amino acids. Only CDR3 DNA remains: 48 bases, in frame from the first base.